What follows are 30 T cell receptor beta chains derived from one specimen sequenced in a study of beta chain features in type 1 diabetes. Expressed TCRB transcripts were sequenced because the isolated RNA had all been reverse transcribed beforehand. Data came from immunoSEQ multiplex PCR; TCRdb stores just in-frame clones and leaves some out. The table includes about 660,000 clones, around 15% detected once. Overall study results and limits: Patients with Type 1 diabetes showed moderately but significantly shorter TCRB CDR3s in all four CD4+ subsets.

Which antigens these TCRs recognize remains unknown. Sequenced: naive CD4+ T cells from blood. These receptors all come from a young man with type 1 diabetes.

This clone was observed a handful of times. V and J are TRBV6-6 and TRBJ2-1; 10 bases agree with TRBD2. V trimming: 6 bases; J trimming: 3 bases; junction bases outside the gene matches: 2. The length of the CDR3 is 14 residues. CDR1 is MNHNY and CDR2 is SVGAGI in the germline V gene (reference sequence). CDR3 in DNA: TGTGCCAGCAGGGGGACTAGCGACTACAATGAGCAGTTCTTC. Translated: CASRGTSDYNEQFF.

This clone was counted a few times. The gene calls are TRBV30 and TRBJ1-1, with unresolved D. Germline V gives CDR1 GTSNPN, CDR2 SVGIG (reference sequence). V lost 5 bases, J lost 11 bases, and 15 bases lay in between. The CDR3 spans 11 residues. The CDR3 bases are TGTGCCTGGGCGTATGCCGGGCGCGCTTTCTTT. As protein: CAWAYAGRAFF.

V is TRBV27 and J is TRBJ2-7; D is uncertain. Trimming removed 0 bases from V and 1 base from J, with 7 bases in between. The CDR3 sequence is 14 residues long. CDR1 MNHEY and CDR2 SMNVEV come from the germline V gene (reference sequence). CDR3 region: CASSLSGPSYEQYF. The CDR3 nucleotides read TGTGCCAGCAGTTTATCGGGCCCTTCCTACGAGCAGTACTTC.

The chain recombines TRBV5-4 with TRBJ2-3, with D possibly being TRBD2 (7 bases). V gave up 4 bases and J gave up 3 bases, with 15 bases separating them. The V gene's germline CDR1 is SGHNT and CDR2 YYREEE (reference sequence). This CDR3 has 15 residues. The CDR3 region is CASSGGGGLTDTQYF. The CDR3, as DNA: TGTGCCAGCAGCGGCGGCGGGGGCTTAACAGATACGCAGTATTTT.

This chain joins TRBV18 and TRBJ1-1; D perhaps matches TRBD1 (5 bases). This CDR3 has 15 residues. The germline V gene has CDR1 KGHSH and CDR2 LQKENI. V was clipped by 6 bases and J by 0 bases, with 14 bases between them. CDR3 residues: CASSLTSGVNTEAFF. CDR3 bases: TGTGCCAGCTCCTTAACGTCGGGGGTGAACACTGAAGCTTTCTTT. The full variable domain, its missing parts supplied by reference TRBV18 and TRBJ1-1, is NAGVMQNPRHLVRRRGQEARLRCSPMKGHSHVYWYRQLPEEGLKFMVYLQKENIIDESGMPKERFSAEFPKEGPSILRIQQVVRGDSAAYFCASSLTSGVNTEAFFGQGTRLTVV.

V is TRBV5-1 and J is TRBJ2-1, with D maybe TRBD2 (6 bases). V gave up 3 bases and J gave up 6 bases, with 19 bases separating them. This CDR3 is built from 16 residues. Germline values: CDR1 SGHRS, CDR2 YFSETQ. Here the CDR3 reads CASSSTTGRPLNEQFF. Written as DNA, the CDR3 is TGCGCCAGCAGCTCAACGACGGGGAGGCCCCTCAATGAGCAGTTCTTC.

The chain recombines TRBV15 with TRBJ1-4; D call uncertain. Germline loops: CDR1 LNHNV, CDR2 YYDKDF (reference sequence). CDR3 length: 16 residues. V was pared by 2 bases and J by 5 bases, with 15 bases between. CDR3 in amino acids: CATSRSDRAGNEKLFF. In DNA, the CDR3 is TGTGCCACCAGCAGATCGGACCGCGCCGGGAATGAAAAACTGTTTTTT.

This clone was seen more than once but under ten times. V gene TRBV11-2 combines with J gene TRBJ2-2; 7 bases line up with TRBD1. J gave up 6 bases and V 4 bases, and 14 bases lay outside the gene matches. Germline values: CDR1 SGHAT, CDR2 FQNNGV. This CDR3 has 17 residues. Here the CDR3 DNA reads TGTGCCAGCAGCTCACAAATACTCGGACAGGTGGCCGGGGAGCTGTTTTTT. This gives the protein CASSSQILGQVAGELFF.

This clone was seen a handful of times. The V gene is TRBV15, the J gene TRBJ2-7; D uncertain. Looked up from germline, CDR1 is LNHNV and CDR2 is YYDKDF (reference sequence). The CDR3 is 15 amino acids. Trimming left V 0 bases short and J 0 bases short, with 9 bases between. In nucleotides, the CDR3 is TGTGCCACCAGCAGAGATCTTACTGGCTCCTACGAGCAGTACTTC. Protein product: CATSRDLTGSYEQYF. The full variable domain, completed using reference TRBV15 and TRBJ2-7, is DAMVIQNPRYQVTQFGKPVTLSCSQTLNHNVMYWYQQKSSQAPKLLFHYYDKDFNNEADTPDNFQSRRPNTSFCFLDIRSPGLGDTAMYLCATSRDLTGSYEQYFGPGTRLTVT.

The CDR3 loop is CASSQDFDRNQPQHF. The DNA for the CDR3 is TGCGCCAGCAGCCAAGACTTCGACAGGAATCAGCCCCAGCATTTT. This chain links TRBV4-3 with TRBJ1-5; D is perhaps TRBD1 (6 bases). The CDR3 covers 15 residues. The V end was cut by 0 bases, the J end by 4 bases, with 10 bases between. Per the germline V gene, CDR1 is LGHNA and CDR2 is YSLEER.

This chain joins TRBV6-6 and TRBJ1-2; D unclear. Trimming shortened V by 2 bases and J by 4 bases, and 14 bases separated the two germline ends. In germline, CDR1 is MNHNY, CDR2 SVGAGI (reference sequence). The CDR3 contains 15 residues. The CDR3 DNA is TGTGCCAGCAGTTACGGCGTCGGCCAAAGCTATGGCTACACCTTC. Encoded protein: CASSYGVGQSYGYTF.

This clone was seen a handful of times. The chain couples TRBV30 to TRBJ1-2; the D gene is possibly TRBD1 (5 bases). The CDR3 runs 14 residues. Germline V gene lookup returns CDR1 GTSNPN and CDR2 SVGIG (reference sequence). Trimming took off 3 bases at V and 4 bases at J, with 15 bases between the two ends. CDR3 nucleotides: TGTGCCTGGAGCCGCCCTGCGGGGGGCTATGGCTACACCTTC. Its translation is CAWSRPAGGYGYTF.

The chain links TRBV7-9 to TRBJ2-7; TRBD1 aligns across 9 bases. The CDR3 runs to 14 residues. J lost 5 bases, V lost 5 bases, and 7 bases had no gene match. Germline CDR1 SEHNR, CDR2 FQNEAQ (reference sequence). CDR3 sequence: CASSHRDRDHEQYF. The CDR3 coding sequence is TGTGCCAGCAGCCACCGGGACAGGGACCACGAGCAGTACTTC.

This clone was recorded a few times. V is TRBV4-1 and J is TRBJ1-5; D gene ambiguous. The CDR3 contains 15 residues. The germline CDR1 and CDR2 sequences are MGHRA and YSYEKL. The V and J ends lost 1 base and 5 bases respectively, with 12 bases between them. Here the CDR3 reads CASSQVPAGDQPQHF. The CDR3, as DNA: TGCGCCAGCAGCCAAGTACCCGCAGGCGATCAGCCCCAGCATTTT.

The V gene is TRBV4-1, the J gene TRBJ2-4; 10 nucleotides line up with TRBD2. CDR1 and CDR2 from the germline V gene are MGHRA and YSYEKL. J lost 4 bases, V lost 4 bases, and 7 bases had no gene match. The CDR3 runs 16 residues. The CDR3 nucleotides are TGCGCCAGCAGCCCGCCTAGCGGGGGCTTTAAAAACATTCAGTACTTC. Translation gives CASSPPSGGFKNIQYF.

The chain combines TRBV9 with TRBJ2-3; tentative D call: TRBD2 (5 bases). V shed 0 bases and J shed 5 bases, with 13 bases lying between them. This CDR3 has 15 amino acids. In germline, CDR1 is SGDLS, CDR2 YYNGEE. CDR3 in amino acids: CASSVGTYSVDTQYF. CDR3 DNA: TGTGCCAGCAGCGTAGGGACTTACTCCGTAGATACGCAGTATTTT.

This clone was seen only a few times. The chain uses TRBV7-9 and TRBJ2-5; D gene ambiguous. The germline gives CDR1 SEHNR, CDR2 FQNEAQ (reference sequence). The CDR3 is made up of 13 amino acids. V lost 1 base and J 4 bases, leaving 7 bases between the germline ends. CDR3: CASSLEVPETQYF. The DNA of the CDR3 is TGTGCCAGCAGCTTAGAGGTCCCAGAGACCCAGTACTTC.

The sample holds a few counts of this clone. V usage is TRBV6-5 and J usage is TRBJ1-2, with a possible D match to TRBD1 (6 bases). Germline V lookup: CDR1 MNHEY, CDR2 SVGAGI. Trimming removed 5 bases from V and 7 bases from J, with 14 bases in between. The CDR3 runs to 13 residues. In DNA, the CDR3 is TGTGCCAGCAGTGGGGAACAGGGATTTGGCTACACCTTC. As protein: CASSGEQGFGYTF.

The chain uses TRBV7-9 and TRBJ2-7, with 11 positions matching TRBD2. The V segment lost 5 bases and the J segment 2 bases; nucleotides outside the gene matches: 11. The length of the CDR3 is 17 residues. Germline CDR1 and CDR2: SEHNR and FQNEAQ (reference sequence). CDR3 bases: TGTGCCAGCAGCACCCAACCCGGGACTAGCGGCACCTACGAGCAGTACTTC. Translating gives CASSTQPGTSGTYEQYF.

Concerning this clone: The sample contains more than one DNA sequence encoding this CDR3. The V and J genes are TRBV27 and TRBJ2-6; D is undetermined. This CDR3 is 13 amino acids long. V lost 0 bases, J lost 4 bases, and 1 base lay in between. Germline lookup yields CDR1 MNHEY and CDR2 SMNVEV (reference sequence). The CDR3 bases are TGTGCCAGCAGTTTATCCGGGGCCAACGTCCTGACTTTC. Translation: CASSLSGANVLTF.

The chain is built from TRBV5-6 and TRBJ2-2; D call uncertain. CDR1 and CDR2 from the germline V gene are SGHDT and YYEEEE. CDR3 length: 16 amino acids. Trimming took 3 bases from V and 6 from J, leaving 18 bases between them. The CDR3 loop reads CASSSPHIWDAGELFF. DNA of the CDR3: TGTGCCAGCAGCTCTCCCCATATCTGGGATGCCGGGGAGCTGTTTTTT.

CDR3 loop: CASSLIGEHQPQHF. The CDR3 region has the DNA TGTGCCAGCAGCTTGATAGGGGAGCACCAGCCCCAGCATTTT. The chain carries TRBV5-6 and TRBJ1-5; D is possibly TRBD1 (5 bases). The CDR3 extends over 14 amino acids. Germline V lookup: CDR1 SGHDT, CDR2 YYEEEE. Deletions cut 1 base from V and 7 bases from J, with 12 bases between.

This clone was picked up a small number of times. The chain couples TRBV6-1 to TRBJ2-1; 7 nucleotides align to TRBD1. The junction had 7 bases not matched to a gene; V was cut back by 2 bases and J by 0 bases. The CDR3 extends over 17 amino acids. Per germline, CDR1 MNHNS and CDR2 SASEGT. The DNA for the CDR3 is TGTGCCAGCAGTGAACAGGGGGACCCCAGCTCCTACAATGAGCAGTTCTTC. Amino acids: CASSEQGDPSSYNEQFF.

This clone showed up just a few times. J is TRBJ1-1 and V is TRBV18, with D uncertain. The V gene's germline CDR1 is KGHSH and CDR2 LQKENI. The CDR3 consists of 12 residues. Trimming removed 3 bases from V and 6 bases from J, with 8 bases in between. CDR3 in amino acids: CASSPSLPEAFF. In nucleotides, the CDR3 is TGTGCCAGCTCACCCAGCCTCCCTGAAGCTTTCTTT. The whole variable domain, remainder taken from reference TRBV18 and TRBJ1-1, is NAGVMQNPRHLVRRRGQEARLRCSPMKGHSHVYWYRQLPEEGLKFMVYLQKENIIDESGMPKERFSAEFPKEGPSILRIQQVVRGDSAAYFCASSPSLPEAFFGQGTRLTVV.

The rearrangement links TRBV7-9 to TRBJ1-4; 7 nucleotides align to TRBD1. V shed 4 bases, J shed 7 bases, and the junction held 6 bases outside the gene matches. The CDR3 runs 14 residues. The germline V gene has CDR1 SEHNR and CDR2 FQNEAQ (reference sequence). For the CDR3, the DNA is TGTGCCAGCAGCTATGCACAGGGGCGTGAAAAACTGTTTTTT. Its protein product is CASSYAQGREKLFF.

This clone has more than one count but fewer than ten. V gene TRBV7-9 combines with J gene TRBJ2-3; D call uncertain. V was shortened by 2 bases and J by 6 bases, with 18 bases between the two germline ends. The CDR3 runs to 16 residues. Germline V lookup: CDR1 SEHNR, CDR2 FQNEAQ (reference sequence). For the CDR3, the DNA is TGTGCCAGCAGCTTATTTCTCTCCCTATCTGTGGATACGCAGTATTTT. It translates to CASSLFLSLSVDTQYF.

This clone came up a few times. The J gene is TRBJ2-5, the V gene TRBV11-2; 11 nucleotides line up with TRBD2. The CDR3 extends over 15 amino acids. V lost 3 bases, J lost 5 bases, and 5 bases stayed unmatched. The germline V gene has CDR1 SGHAT and CDR2 FQNNGV. The CDR3 sequence is CASSFSGGAGETQYF. In nucleotides, the CDR3 is TGTGCCAGCAGCTTTAGCGGGGGGGCCGGGGAGACCCAGTACTTC.

This clone was seen once. The rearrangement uses TRBV9 and TRBJ2-1, with D hard to call. Germline CDR1 is SGDLS and CDR2 is YYNGEE. This CDR3 has 13 residues. V lost 4 bases, J lost 6 bases, and 11 bases lay in between. The CDR3 bases are TGTGCCAGCAGCATGGCGCCGATCAATGAGCAGTTCTTC. Its translation: CASSMAPINEQFF.

The J gene is TRBJ2-5, the V gene TRBV5-1; TRBD2 is a possible D gene (6 bases). The germline V gene has CDR1 SGHRS and CDR2 YFSETQ. V was trimmed by 4 bases and J by 1 base, leaving 8 bases between them. This CDR3 is 13 amino acids long. CDR3 loop: CASSELAQETQYF. The CDR3 DNA sequence: TGCGCCAGCAGCGAACTAGCCCAAGAGACCCAGTACTTC.

The V and J genes are TRBV14 and TRBJ2-7; tentatively, D is TRBD1 or TRBD2 (5 bases each). The CDR3 spans 15 residues. CDR1 and CDR2 (germline): SGHDN, FVKESK. V was pared by 6 bases and J by 2 bases, with 17 bases between. The CDR3: CASSREQGYPYEQYF. The CDR3 bases are TGTGCCAGCAGTAGGGAGCAGGGATACCCCTACGAGCAGTACTTC. Using reference TRBV14 and TRBJ2-7 for the parts outside the CDR3, the full variable domain is EAGVTQFPSHSVIEKGQTVTLRCDPISGHDNLYWYRRVMGKEIKFLLHFVKESKQDESGMPNNRFLAERTGGTYSTLKVQPAELEDSGVYFCASSREQGYPYEQYFGPGTRLTVT.